The entry that follows covers one T cell receptor (beta chain) sequence. Its antigen is undetermined. This sample was included in a study of identical twins. General study points: Invariant populations such as MAIT and iNKT cells could partly muddle zero-insertion analyses.

CDR1 and CDR2 (germline): SGHRS, YFSETQ. Trimming pared 5 bases from V and 8 bases from J, leaving 11 bases between. This CDR3 region has 12 residues. TCRdb passed the 5' RACE reads through MiXCR, listing each CDR3 protein once. The profile covers roughly 720,000 distinct CDR3 sequences, with 15% to 20% appearing a single time and roughly 14% taken by the ten largest. This sample also belongs to another study, concerning T cells expressing NK-cell markers. That source reports: It was sorted CD3+CD56-NKG2C+, CD3+CD56+NKG2C- and CD3+CD56+NKG2C+ T cells that provided the TCR beta repertoires. Of the CD8+ T cell pool in over 5 donors, about 1.0-7.5% was accounted for by dominant NKG2C+ clonotypes.

Sequenced sample: PBMCs. The rearrangement uses TRBV5-1 and TRBJ2-1; possible D gene TRBD1, 5 bases. This TCR came from a woman aged 18-29 years in good health. CDR3 in DNA: TGCGCCAGCAGGGAACAGGACGATGAGCAGTTCTTC. Amino acid sequence: CASREQDDEQFF.